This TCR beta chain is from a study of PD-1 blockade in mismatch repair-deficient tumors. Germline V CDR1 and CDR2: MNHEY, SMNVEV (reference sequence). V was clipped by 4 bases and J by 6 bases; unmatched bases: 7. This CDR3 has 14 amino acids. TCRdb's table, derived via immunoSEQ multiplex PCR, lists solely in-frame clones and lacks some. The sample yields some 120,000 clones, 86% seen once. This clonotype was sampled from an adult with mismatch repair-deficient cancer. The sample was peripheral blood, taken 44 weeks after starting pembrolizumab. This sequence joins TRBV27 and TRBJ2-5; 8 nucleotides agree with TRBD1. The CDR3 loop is CASSSRTGMQTQYF. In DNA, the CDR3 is TGTGCCAGCAGTTCCAGGACAGGGATGCAGACCCAGTACTTC.